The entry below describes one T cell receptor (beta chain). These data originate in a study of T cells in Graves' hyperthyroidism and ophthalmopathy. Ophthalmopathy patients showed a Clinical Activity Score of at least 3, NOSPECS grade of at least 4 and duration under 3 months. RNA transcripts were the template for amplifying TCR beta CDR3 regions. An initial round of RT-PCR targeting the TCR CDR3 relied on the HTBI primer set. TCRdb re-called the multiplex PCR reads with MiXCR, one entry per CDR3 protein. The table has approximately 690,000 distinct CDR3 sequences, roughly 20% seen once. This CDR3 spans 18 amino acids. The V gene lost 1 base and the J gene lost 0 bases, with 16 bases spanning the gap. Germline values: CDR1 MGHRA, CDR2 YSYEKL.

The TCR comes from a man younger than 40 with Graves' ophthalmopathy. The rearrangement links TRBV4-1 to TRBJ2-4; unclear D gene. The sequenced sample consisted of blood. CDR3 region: CASSQALQYPLAKNIQYF. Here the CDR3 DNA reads TGCGCCAGCAGCCAAGCTCTTCAGTACCCCCTAGCCAAAAACATTCAGTACTTC.